Following are 29 T cell receptor beta chains from one sample sequenced in a study of OX40 agonist ivuxolimab in advanced cancers. Data came from immunoSEQ multiplex PCR; TCRdb stores just in-frame clones and leaves some out. The table has 90,000 to 100,000 clones, less than 90% seen once. The input for sequencing was CD4+ or CD8+ T cells sorted from blood, taken in a trial of the OX40 agonist ivuxolimab. All receptors derive from an adult with an advanced solid tumor such as melanoma, head and neck, liver or kidney cancer.

The chain combines TRBV7-8 with TRBJ1-5; D is perhaps TRBD1 (5 bases). Germline CDR1 and CDR2: SGHVS and FQNEAQ. Between the trimmed V and J ends, which lost 4 bases and 5 bases, there was a span of 12 bases. This CDR3 contains 14 residues. This CDR3 reads CASSSRDGYQPQHF. The DNA for the CDR3 is TGTGCCAGCAGCTCCAGGGACGGGTATCAGCCCCAGCATTTT.

This rearrangement joins TRBV7-2 to TRBJ1-4; maybe TRBD1 (5 bases). Per the germline V gene, CDR1 is SGHTA and CDR2 is FQGNSA. V lost 4 bases and J lost 7, with 13 bases in between. The CDR3 loop spans 14 amino acids. CDR3 nucleotide sequence: TGTGCCAGCAGCTCCGCCATGGGGGTTGAAAAACTGTTTTTT. It specifies CASSSAMGVEKLFF.

The chain joins TRBV9 to TRBJ2-1; no clear D. Germline CDR1 is SGDLS and CDR2 is YYNGEE. CDR3 length: 13 amino acids. V lost 0 bases and J 9 bases, leaving 10 bases between the germline ends. CDR3 DNA sequence: TGTGCCAGCAGCGTAGGCGCATTGGTTGAGCAGTTCTTC. It specifies CASSVGALVEQFF. Looking up the rest from reference TRBV9 and TRBJ2-1 gives the full variable domain: DSGVTQTPKHLITATGQRVTLRCSPRSGDLSVYWYQQSLDQGLQFLIQYYNGEERAKGNILERFSAQQFPDLHSELNLSSLELGDSALYFCASSVGALVEQFFGPGTRLTVL.

The chain employs TRBV6-1 and TRBJ2-1, with D perhaps TRBD2 (6 bases). Trimming left V 1 base short and J 4 bases short, with 14 bases between. Germline V gene sequence: CDR1 MNHNS, CDR2 SASEGT. This CDR3 comprises 16 residues. The CDR3 is CASSEDGTVGYNEQFF. In nucleotides, the CDR3 is TGTGCCAGCAGTGAAGATGGGACTGTGGGATACAATGAGCAGTTCTTC.

The chain recombines TRBV18 with TRBJ2-2, with TRBD2 identical over 11 bases. The germline V gene encodes CDR1 KGHSH and CDR2 LQKENI. The length of the CDR3 is 15 residues. Trimming at V came to 6 bases and at J to 5 bases, leaving 5 bases not matched to a gene. The CDR3: CASSPTSGSTGELFF. The CDR3 DNA is TGTGCCAGCTCGCCTACTAGCGGGAGTACCGGGGAGCTGTTTTTT.

This clone has a handful of counts. The chain recombines TRBV5-5 with TRBJ1-1, with D possibly being TRBD1 (5 bases). Germline CDR1 reads SGHKS; CDR2 reads YYEKEE (reference sequence). The V gene lost 2 bases and the J gene lost 1 base, with 12 bases spanning the gap. CDR3 length equals 15 residues. The CDR3 DNA reads TGTGCCAGCAGCTTATGGGGCACTACGAACACTGAAGCTTTCTTT. Translated, it gives CASSLWGTTNTEAFF.

The chain links TRBV10-3 to TRBJ2-7, with unresolved D. Trimming pared 4 bases from V and 6 bases from J, leaving 10 bases between. Germline lookup yields CDR1 ENHRY and CDR2 SYGVKD. This CDR3 contains 12 residues. CDR3 DNA sequence: TGTGCCATCAGTGCCGGCAACGGCGAGCAGTACGTC. It encodes CAISAGNGEQYV.

The V gene is TRBV11-1, the J gene TRBJ2-3; 10 nucleotides align to TRBD1. The CDR3 sequence is 17 residues long. Trimming took 6 bases from V and 1 from J; bases not matched to a gene: 10. Germline lookup yields CDR1 SGHAT and CDR2 FQDESV (reference sequence). DNA for the CDR3: TGTGCCAGCAGTTGGGGACAGGGGACGAGGGGCACAGATACGCAGTATTTT. Its translation: CASSWGQGTRGTDTQYF.

Of note for this clone: The junction and the germline gene differ at one end; a read error may be behind it. This chain uses TRBV6-6 with TRBJ2-1; 8 bases align to TRBD1. The CDR3 covers 13 residues. Looked up from germline, CDR1 is MNHNY and CDR2 is SVGAGI (reference sequence). CDR3 amino acids: CASSYIDRGVRVF. CDR3 sequence (DNA): TGTGCCAGCAGTTACATCGACAGGGGAGTGCGGGTCTTC.

The chain combines TRBV18 with TRBJ1-6, with D possibly TRBD1 on 5 matching bases. There are 14 residues in the CDR3. Trimming cost V 0 bases and J 8 bases, with 8 bases left between them. CDR1 is KGHSH and CDR2 is LQKENI in the germline V gene. CDR3 bases: TGTGCCAGCTCACCACCGCCGGGGGATTCACCCCTCCACTTT. As protein: CASSPPPGDSPLHF.

The chain couples TRBV11-2 to TRBJ2-3; D possibly corresponds to TRBD1 (6 bases). This CDR3 region has 15 residues. Germline CDR1 reads SGHAT; CDR2 reads FQNNGV. The V and J ends lost 5 bases and 2 bases respectively, with 14 bases between them. Written as DNA, the CDR3 is TGTGCCAGCAGCCGCACAGGGTTCGACACAGATACGCAGTATTTT. It translates to CASSRTGFDTDTQYF.

Regarding this clone: A much larger clonotype is one base distant, so this may be a read error. The chain is built from TRBV5-6 and TRBJ1-4; no clear D gene. Germline loops: CDR1 SGHDT, CDR2 YYEEEE. This CDR3 region has 13 residues. CDR3 nucleotides: TGTGTCAGCAGCTTGCCAGACTCTGAAAAACTGTTTTTT. Encoded protein: CVSSLPDSEKLFF.

The rearrangement joins TRBV19 to TRBJ2-1; perhaps D is TRBD1 or TRBD2 (5 bases each). CDR3 length: 13 amino acids. The germline V gene encodes CDR1 LNHDA and CDR2 SQIVND (reference sequence). Trimming cost V 9 bases and J 7 bases, with 16 bases left between them. For the CDR3, the DNA is TGTGCCAGCAGGGACGGATTCAAAAATGAGCAGTTCTTC. Residues: CASRDGFKNEQFF.

CDR3 protein: CASGRTSGITYNEQFF. The CDR3 coding sequence is TGTGCCAGCGGAAGGACTAGCGGGATTACCTACAATGAGCAGTTCTTC. The chain carries TRBV7-8 and TRBJ2-1; 12 bases line up with TRBD2. CDR3 length: 16 amino acids. With 8 bases clipped from V and 2 bases from J, the junction kept 7 bases outside the gene matches. Germline V gene data show CDR1 as SGHVS and CDR2 as FQNEAQ.

The J gene is TRBJ2-5, the V gene TRBV18, with 9 nucleotides matching TRBD1. This CDR3 is built from 13 residues. J gave up 4 bases and V 3 bases, and 0 bases lay outside the gene matches. Germline CDR1 reads KGHSH; CDR2 reads LQKENI. The CDR3 DNA follows: TGTGCCAGCTCACCGACAGGGGGAGAGACCCAGTACTTC. It codes for CASSPTGGETQYF.

This rearrangement joins TRBV27 to TRBJ2-2; 10 bases match TRBD2. The CDR3 length is 15 residues. Germline CDR1 MNHEY, CDR2 SMNVEV (reference sequence). The V gene end was trimmed by 3 bases and the J gene end by 6 bases; junction bases not matched to a gene: 4. The CDR3 loop is CASSFSAGGSGELFF. The CDR3 DNA is TGTGCCAGCAGTTTCTCAGCGGGAGGGTCCGGGGAGCTGTTTTTT.

The gene calls are TRBV4-3 and TRBJ2-3; 10 nucleotides line up with TRBD2. The CDR3 runs 18 residues. With 0 bases clipped from V and 2 bases from J, the junction kept 8 bases outside the gene matches. Germline CDR1 and CDR2: LGHNA and YSLEER. CDR3 sequence reads: CASSQDIRTSGITDTQYF. CDR3 nucleotides: TGCGCCAGCAGCCAAGATATAAGGACTAGCGGAATCACAGATACGCAGTATTTT.

This chain connects TRBV28 to TRBJ2-1; tentative D call: TRBD1 (6 bases). CDR3 length equals 17 residues. V was shortened by 11 bases and J by 8 bases, with 31 bases between the two germline ends. The germline V gene has CDR1 MDHEN and CDR2 SYDVKM. The CDR3 nucleotides read TGTGCCTCCGCGAGCCCACCCGGGACACGGAGCGCACATGAGCAGTTCTTC. Protein: CASASPPGTRSAHEQFF.

This clone showed up just once. This chain links TRBV5-5 with TRBJ2-7; 8 nucleotides match TRBD1. V trimming: 5 bases; J trimming: 2 bases; junction bases outside the gene matches: 9. This CDR3 is built from 15 residues. Germline V gene lookup returns CDR1 SGHKS and CDR2 YYEKEE (reference sequence). CDR3 bases: TGTGCCAGCAGGCCTTTGGGACAGGCAACCTACGAGCAGTACGTC. It is translated as CASRPLGQATYEQYV.

The J gene is TRBJ2-1, the V gene TRBV6-1; 8 nucleotides agree with TRBD1. This CDR3 spans 15 amino acids. With V trimmed by 7 bases and J by 4 bases, 9 bases remained unmatched. Germline CDR1 and CDR2: MNHNS and SASEGT. The CDR3 region has the DNA TGTGCCAGCAACTCCGGACAGGGCGGGTACAATGAGCAGTTCTTC. Its protein product is CASNSGQGGYNEQFF.

The CDR3 bases are TGTGCCAGCAGCCAAGATACCGGGACCTACAATGAGCAGTTCTTC. Its protein product is CASSQDTGTYNEQFF. The gene calls are TRBV4-2 and TRBJ2-1; TRBD2 might be the D (5 bases). This CDR3 region has 15 residues. V lost 0 bases and J 2 bases, leaving 8 bases between the germline ends. Germline lookup yields CDR1 LGHNA and CDR2 YNFKEQ.

A single count supports this clone. The chain is built from TRBV6-5 and TRBJ1-3; D uncertain. The CDR3 is 15 residues long. CDR1 is MNHEY, CDR2 SVGAGI, per germline. The V and J ends lost 5 bases and 0 bases respectively, with 11 bases between them. The CDR3 DNA reads TGTGCCAGCAGTGCCGACGCCGCCTCTGGAAACACCATATATTTT. The encoded protein is CASSADAASGNTIYF.

The chain combines TRBV4-2 with TRBJ1-2; TRBD1 agrees at 9 bases. Germline V gives CDR1 LGHNA, CDR2 YNFKEQ. Trimming removed 3 bases from V and 8 bases from J; junction bases left unmatched: 10. There are 15 residues in the CDR3. The CDR3 DNA reads as TGTGCCAGCAGCCAGGCCGGCGGACAGGGGCGAGGCTACACCTTC. Translated: CASSQAGGQGRGYTF.

This clone was observed a single time. V and J are TRBV5-4 and TRBJ2-1; no definite D call. CDR1 SGHNT and CDR2 YYREEE come from the germline V gene (reference sequence). This CDR3 is 14 amino acids long. V was clipped by 1 base and J by 3 bases, with 8 bases between them. CDR3 region: CASSLFPVYNEQFF. The CDR3 region has the DNA TGTGCCAGCAGCTTGTTTCCAGTCTACAATGAGCAGTTCTTC.

The CDR3 bases are TGCGCCAGCAGCCAAGAGCGCAGGGGAAGGGGCTACACCTTC. Amino acids: CASSQERRGRGYTF. This chain uses TRBV4-1 with TRBJ1-2; D possibly corresponds to TRBD1 (6 bases). The CDR3 extends over 14 amino acids. Trimming shortened V by 0 bases and J by 8 bases, and 13 bases separated the two germline ends. Germline V gives CDR1 MGHRA, CDR2 YSYEKL.

The J gene is TRBJ2-7, the V gene TRBV6-1; the D gene could be TRBD1 or TRBD2 (5 bases each). V lost 7 bases to trimming and J lost 7 bases, with 11 bases between them. This CDR3 is 11 amino acids long. Per germline, CDR1 MNHNS and CDR2 SASEGT. CDR3 in DNA: TGTGCCAGCAACTACGAGGGGGAGCAGTACTTC. Its translation is CASNYEGEQYF.

This clone appeared once. The chain recombines TRBV7-7 with TRBJ2-7, with D maybe TRBD2 (6 bases). This CDR3 is built from 17 residues. V was cut by 2 bases and J by 3 bases, with 20 bases left in between. Germline V gene data show CDR1 as SSHAT and CDR2 as FNYEAQ (reference sequence). The CDR3 coding sequence is TGTGCCAGCAGCTTACCCCCCTCCAGGCGGCGGGGCTACGAGCAGTACGTC. It codes for CASSLPPSRRRGYEQYV.

The rearrangement links TRBV10-3 to TRBJ2-7, with TRBD2 as a possible D gene (5 bases). There are 15 residues in the CDR3. V dropped 2 bases and J dropped 3 bases, with 14 bases sitting between them. Germline V gene lookup returns CDR1 ENHRY and CDR2 SYGVKD. As DNA, the CDR3 is TGTGCCATCAGTGAGGTGGGAGACCTTGTCTACGAGCAGTACTTC. This encodes CAISEVGDLVYEQYF.

J is TRBJ1-2 and V is TRBV29-1; D is ambiguous. The CDR3 length is 10 residues. Germline values: CDR1 SQVTM, CDR2 ANQGSEA. Trimming took 1 base from V and 10 from J, leaving 7 bases between them. The CDR3 spells CSVEAPPYTF. The DNA of the CDR3 is TGCAGCGTTGAAGCACCTCCCTACACCTTC.